This T cell receptor beta chain was found in a study of Tregs in tolerant kidney transplant recipients. The assay was immunoSEQ multiplex PCR, and TCRdb's table has in-frame clones only and misses some. With some 6,000 clones in the sample, the ten largest clones hold approximately 39%. Related graft donors supplied nonmyeloablative bone marrow transplants, and mixed chimerism was transient. Unstimulated Tregs (CD4+CD25+CD127-) and CD4+CD25- non-Tregs were sorted from PBMCs. The sequence was obtained from a human patient who received a combined kidney and bone marrow transplant. Some T cells may trace back to the graft donor. The sample consisted of CD8+ T cells from blood (PBMCs), taken 12 months after the transplant.

CDR3 DNA, as far as it was read: TGTGCCAGCAGTCAAGACAAATACAATGAG. Its protein is CASSQDKYNE. The entire CDR3 protein is CASSQDKYNEQFF. This chain joins TRBV2 and TRBJ2-1; D not resolved. Coverage ceases 3 residues before the CDR3 finishes, and the germline J gene fills in the end. Germline V lookup: CDR1 SNHLY, CDR2 FYNNEI. The germline V and J ends were trimmed by 5 bases and 4 bases, with 9 bases remaining between them. The CDR3 is 13 amino acids.